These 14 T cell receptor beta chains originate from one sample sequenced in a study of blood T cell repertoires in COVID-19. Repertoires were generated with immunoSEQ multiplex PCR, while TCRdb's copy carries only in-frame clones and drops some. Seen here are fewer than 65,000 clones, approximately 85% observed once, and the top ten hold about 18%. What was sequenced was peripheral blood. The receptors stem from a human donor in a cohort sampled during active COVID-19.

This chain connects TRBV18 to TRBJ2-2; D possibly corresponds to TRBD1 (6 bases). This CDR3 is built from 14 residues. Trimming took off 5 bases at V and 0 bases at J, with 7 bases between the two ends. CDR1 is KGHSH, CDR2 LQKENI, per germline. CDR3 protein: CASSGGPNTGELFF. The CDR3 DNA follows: TGTGCCAGCTCAGGGGGCCCGAACACCGGGGAGCTGTTTTTT.

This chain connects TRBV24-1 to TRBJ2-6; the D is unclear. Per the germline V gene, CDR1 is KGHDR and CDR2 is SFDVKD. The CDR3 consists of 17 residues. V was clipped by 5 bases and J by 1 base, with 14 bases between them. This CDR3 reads CATSAQISRSGANVLTF. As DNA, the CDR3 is TGTGCCACCAGTGCCCAGATTTCTAGGTCTGGGGCCAACGTCCTGACTTTC.

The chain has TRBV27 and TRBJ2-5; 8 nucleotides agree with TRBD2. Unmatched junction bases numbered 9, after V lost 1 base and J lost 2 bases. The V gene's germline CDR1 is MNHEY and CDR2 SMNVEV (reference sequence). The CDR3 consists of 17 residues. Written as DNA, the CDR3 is TGTGCCAGCAGTTTATTTAGGAATAGCGGGGTACAAGAGACCCAGTACTTC. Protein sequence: CASSLFRNSGVQETQYF.

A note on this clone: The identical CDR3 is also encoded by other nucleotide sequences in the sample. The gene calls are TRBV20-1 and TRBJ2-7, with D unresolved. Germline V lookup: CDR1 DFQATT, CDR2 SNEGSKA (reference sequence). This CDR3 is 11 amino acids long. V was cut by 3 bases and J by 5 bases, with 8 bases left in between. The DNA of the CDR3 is TGCAGTGCTAGTTCAGGCCACGAGCAGTACTTC. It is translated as CSASSGHEQYF.

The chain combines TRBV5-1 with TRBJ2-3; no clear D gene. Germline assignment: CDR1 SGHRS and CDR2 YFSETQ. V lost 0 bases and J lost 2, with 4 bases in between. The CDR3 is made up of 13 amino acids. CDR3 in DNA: TGCGCCAGCAGCTTGGGGCCCACAGATACGCAGTATTTT. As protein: CASSLGPTDTQYF.

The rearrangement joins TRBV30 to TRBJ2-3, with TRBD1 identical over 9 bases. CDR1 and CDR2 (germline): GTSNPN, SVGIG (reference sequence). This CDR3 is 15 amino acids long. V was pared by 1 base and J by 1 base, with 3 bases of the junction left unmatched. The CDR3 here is CAWSAWDRGTDTQYF. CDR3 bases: TGTGCCTGGAGTGCCTGGGACAGGGGCACAGATACGCAGTATTTT.

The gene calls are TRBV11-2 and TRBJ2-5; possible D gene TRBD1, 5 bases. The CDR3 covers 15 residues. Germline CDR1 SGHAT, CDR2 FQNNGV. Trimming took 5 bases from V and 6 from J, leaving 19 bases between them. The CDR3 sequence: CASSAPGQGMKTQYF. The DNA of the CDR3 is TGTGCCAGCAGCGCCCCCGGGCAGGGCATGAAGACCCAGTACTTC.

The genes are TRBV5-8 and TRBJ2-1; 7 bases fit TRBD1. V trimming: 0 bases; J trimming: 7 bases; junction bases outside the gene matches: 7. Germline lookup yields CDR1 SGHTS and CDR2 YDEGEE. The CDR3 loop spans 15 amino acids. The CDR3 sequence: CASSLAVNRGNEQFF. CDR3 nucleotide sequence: TGTGCCAGCAGCTTGGCCGTGAACAGGGGTAATGAGCAGTTCTTC.

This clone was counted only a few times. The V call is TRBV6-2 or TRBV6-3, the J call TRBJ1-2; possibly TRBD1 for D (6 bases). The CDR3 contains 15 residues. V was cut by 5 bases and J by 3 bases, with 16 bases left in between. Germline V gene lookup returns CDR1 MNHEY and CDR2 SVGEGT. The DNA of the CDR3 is TGTGCCAGCAGTCCCCGGGTGGGGGCGGACTATGGCTACACCTTC. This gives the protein CASSPRVGADYGYTF.

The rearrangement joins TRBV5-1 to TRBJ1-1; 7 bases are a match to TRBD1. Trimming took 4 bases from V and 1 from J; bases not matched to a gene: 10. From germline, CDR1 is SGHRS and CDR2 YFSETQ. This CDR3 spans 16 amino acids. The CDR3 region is CASSPRTGTSNTEAFF. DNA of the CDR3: TGCGCCAGCAGCCCCAGGACAGGAACATCGAACACTGAAGCTTTCTTT.

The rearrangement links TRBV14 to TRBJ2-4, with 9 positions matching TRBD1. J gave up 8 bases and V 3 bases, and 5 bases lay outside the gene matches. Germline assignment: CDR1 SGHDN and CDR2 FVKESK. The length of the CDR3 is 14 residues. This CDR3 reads CASSQRQGGDIQYF. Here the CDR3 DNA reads TGTGCCAGCAGCCAGCGACAGGGGGGGGACATTCAGTACTTC.

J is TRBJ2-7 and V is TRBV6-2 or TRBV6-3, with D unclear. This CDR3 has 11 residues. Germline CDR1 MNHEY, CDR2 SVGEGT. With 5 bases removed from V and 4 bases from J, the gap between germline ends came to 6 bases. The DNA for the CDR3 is TGTGCCAGCAGTAATACTTACGAGCAGTACTTC. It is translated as CASSNTYEQYF.

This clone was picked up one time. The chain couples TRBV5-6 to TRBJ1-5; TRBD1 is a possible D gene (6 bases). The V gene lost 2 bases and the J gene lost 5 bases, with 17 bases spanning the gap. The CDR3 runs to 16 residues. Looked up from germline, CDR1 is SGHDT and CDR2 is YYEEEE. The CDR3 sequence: CASSFWIRGMDQPQHF. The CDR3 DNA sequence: TGTGCCAGCAGCTTTTGGATCAGGGGTATGGATCAGCCCCAGCATTTT.

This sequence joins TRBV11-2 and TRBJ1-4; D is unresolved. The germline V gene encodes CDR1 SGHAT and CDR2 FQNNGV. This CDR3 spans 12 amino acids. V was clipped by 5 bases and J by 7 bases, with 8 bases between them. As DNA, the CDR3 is TGTGCCAGCAGCCGCCGGGGTGAAAAACTGTTTTTT. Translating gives CASSRRGEKLFF.